The T cell receptor (beta chain) under discussion was sequenced for a study of blood T cell repertoires in COVID-19. As for the study in general: Researchers got acute and convalescent COVID-19 samples from the United States, Italy and Spain. The cDNA or gDNA used as material had been derived from T cells, B-cell-depleted T cells, or PBMCs.

The data were produced by immunoSEQ multiplex PCR, yet TCRdb's version contains in-frame clones alone and is incomplete. The sample lists about 250,000 clones, 85% seen once, with 5.5% to 8% in the top ten. The CDR3 consists of 17 residues. V was clipped by 0 bases and J by 3 bases; unmatched bases: 7. Germline V gene data show CDR1 as KGHSH and CDR2 as LQKENI. This rearrangement joins TRBV18 to TRBJ2-1; 8 positions agree with TRBD2. Sequenced input: peripheral blood. The TCR comes from a woman in her sixties with active or convalescent COVID-19. The CDR3 protein is CASSPPGRGELYNEQFF. The CDR3 bases are TGTGCCAGCTCACCACCAGGGCGGGGGGAACTCTACAATGAGCAGTTCTTC.